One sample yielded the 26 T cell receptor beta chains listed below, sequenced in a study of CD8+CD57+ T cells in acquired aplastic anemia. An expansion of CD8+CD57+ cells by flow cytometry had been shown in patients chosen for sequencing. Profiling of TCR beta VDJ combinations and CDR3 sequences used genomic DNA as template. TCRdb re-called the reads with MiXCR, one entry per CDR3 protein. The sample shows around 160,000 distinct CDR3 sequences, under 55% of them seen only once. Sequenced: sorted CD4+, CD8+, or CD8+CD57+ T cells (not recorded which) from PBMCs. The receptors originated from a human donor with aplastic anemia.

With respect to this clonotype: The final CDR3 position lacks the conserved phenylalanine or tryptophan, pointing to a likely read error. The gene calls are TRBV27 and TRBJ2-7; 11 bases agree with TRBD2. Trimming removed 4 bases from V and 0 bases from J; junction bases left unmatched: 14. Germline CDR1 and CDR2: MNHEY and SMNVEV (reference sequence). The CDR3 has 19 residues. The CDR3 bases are TGTGCCAGCAGTTCATTCTCCGGGGCTAGCGGGAGGACCTCCTACGAGCAGTACTCC. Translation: CASSSFSGASGRTSYEQYS.

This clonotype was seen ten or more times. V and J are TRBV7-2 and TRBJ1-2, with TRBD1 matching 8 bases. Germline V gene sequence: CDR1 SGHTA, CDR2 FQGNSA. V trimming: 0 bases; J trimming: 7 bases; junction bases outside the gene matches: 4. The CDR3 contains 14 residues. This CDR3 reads CASSLAGDRGGYTF. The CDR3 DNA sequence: TGTGCCAGCAGCTTAGCGGGAGACAGGGGTGGCTACACCTTC.

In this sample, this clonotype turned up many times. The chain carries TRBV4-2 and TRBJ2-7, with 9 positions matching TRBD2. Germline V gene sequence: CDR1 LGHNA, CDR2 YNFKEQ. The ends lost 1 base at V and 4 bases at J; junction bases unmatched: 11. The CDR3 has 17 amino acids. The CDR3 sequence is CASSQGGSSGRTYEQYF. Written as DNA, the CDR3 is TGTGCCAGCAGCCAAGGGGGTTCGAGCGGGAGGACGTACGAGCAGTACTTC.

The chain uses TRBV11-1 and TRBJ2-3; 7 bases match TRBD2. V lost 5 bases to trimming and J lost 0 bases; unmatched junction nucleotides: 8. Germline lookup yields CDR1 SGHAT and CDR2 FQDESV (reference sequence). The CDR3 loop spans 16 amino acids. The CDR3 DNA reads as TGTGCCAGCAGCCAGGGCGGGGGACCTAGCACAGATACGCAGTATTTT. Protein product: CASSQGGGPSTDTQYF.

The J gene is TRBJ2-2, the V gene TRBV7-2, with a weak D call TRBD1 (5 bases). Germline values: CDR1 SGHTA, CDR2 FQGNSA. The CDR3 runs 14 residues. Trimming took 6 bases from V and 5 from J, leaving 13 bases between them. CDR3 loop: CASRGLGPTGELFF. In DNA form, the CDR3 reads TGTGCCAGCAGGGGCCTGGGGCCAACCGGGGAGCTGTTTTTT.

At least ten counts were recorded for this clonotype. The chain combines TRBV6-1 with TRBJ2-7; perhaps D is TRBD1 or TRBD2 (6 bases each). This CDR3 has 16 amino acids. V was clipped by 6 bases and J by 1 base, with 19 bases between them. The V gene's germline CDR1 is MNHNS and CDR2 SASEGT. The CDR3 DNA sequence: TGTGCCAGCAGGGGGATACGTGGAGGGGGATCCTACGAGCAGTACTTC. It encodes CASRGIRGGGSYEQYF.

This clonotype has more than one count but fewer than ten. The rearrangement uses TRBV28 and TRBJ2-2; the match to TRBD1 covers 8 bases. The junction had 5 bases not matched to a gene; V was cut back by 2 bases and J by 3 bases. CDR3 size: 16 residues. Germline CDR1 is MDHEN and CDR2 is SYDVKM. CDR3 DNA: TGTGCCAGCAGTTTACAGGGGGCAGGGGACACCGGGGAGCTGTTTTTT. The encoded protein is CASSLQGAGDTGELFF.

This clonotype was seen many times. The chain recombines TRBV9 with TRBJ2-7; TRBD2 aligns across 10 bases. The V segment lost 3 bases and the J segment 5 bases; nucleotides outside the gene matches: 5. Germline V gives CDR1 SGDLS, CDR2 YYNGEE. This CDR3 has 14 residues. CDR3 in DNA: TGTGCCAGCAGCGGAGCGGGGGGGCGCGACGAGCAGTACTTC. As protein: CASSGAGGRDEQYF.

The CDR3 sequence is CAWRSTGGISGNTIYF. For the CDR3, the DNA is TGTGCCTGGAGGTCGACAGGGGGTATTTCTGGAAACACCATATATTTT. The chain is built from TRBV30 and TRBJ1-3; 9 positions agree with TRBD1. Germline V gene lookup returns CDR1 GTSNPN and CDR2 SVGIG (reference sequence). CDR3 length equals 16 residues. V gave up 3 bases and J gave up 1 base; unmatched junction bases: 7.

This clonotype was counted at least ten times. The CDR3 reads CASSTPGLDNEQFF. CDR3 DNA sequence: TGTGCCAGTAGTACCCCGGGACTTGACAATGAGCAGTTCTTC. The V call is TRBV19, the J call TRBJ2-1; D might be TRBD2 (6 bases). V was clipped by 4 bases and J by 5 bases, with 12 bases between them. The CDR3 spans 14 residues. Per the germline V gene, CDR1 is LNHDA and CDR2 is SQIVND (reference sequence).

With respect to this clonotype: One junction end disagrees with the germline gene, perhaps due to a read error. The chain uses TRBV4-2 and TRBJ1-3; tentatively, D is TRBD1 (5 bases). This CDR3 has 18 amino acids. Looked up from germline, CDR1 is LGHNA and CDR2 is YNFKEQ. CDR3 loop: CASSQARLEGWGGNIIYF. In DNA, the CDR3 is TGTGCCAGCAGCCAAGCCCGTCTTGAGGGGTGGGGAGGAAACATCATATATTTT.

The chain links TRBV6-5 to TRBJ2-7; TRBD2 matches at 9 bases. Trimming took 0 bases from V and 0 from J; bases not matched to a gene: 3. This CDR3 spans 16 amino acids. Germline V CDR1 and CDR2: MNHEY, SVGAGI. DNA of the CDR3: TGTGCCAGCAGTTACTCGGCTAGCGGGGCCTCCTACGAGCAGTACTTC. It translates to CASSYSASGASYEQYF.

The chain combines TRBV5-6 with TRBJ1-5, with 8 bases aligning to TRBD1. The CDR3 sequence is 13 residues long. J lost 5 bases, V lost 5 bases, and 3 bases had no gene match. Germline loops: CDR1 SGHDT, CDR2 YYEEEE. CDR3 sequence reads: CASSPGQDQPQHF. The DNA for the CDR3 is TGTGCCAGCAGTCCGGGACAGGATCAGCCCCAGCATTTT.

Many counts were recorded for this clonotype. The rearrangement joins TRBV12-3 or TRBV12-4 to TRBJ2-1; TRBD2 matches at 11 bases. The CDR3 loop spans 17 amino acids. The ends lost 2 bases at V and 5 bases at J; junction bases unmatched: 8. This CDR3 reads CASSLPLLAGEHNEQFF. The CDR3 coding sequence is TGTGCCAGCAGTTTACCCCTACTAGCGGGAGAGCACAATGAGCAGTTCTTC.

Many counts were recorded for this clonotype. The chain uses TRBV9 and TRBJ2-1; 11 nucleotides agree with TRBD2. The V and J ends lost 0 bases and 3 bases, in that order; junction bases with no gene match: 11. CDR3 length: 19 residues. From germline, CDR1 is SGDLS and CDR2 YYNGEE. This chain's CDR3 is CASSVGGLAGGTGYNEQFF. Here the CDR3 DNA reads TGTGCCAGCAGCGTAGGAGGCCTAGCGGGAGGCACAGGCTACAATGAGCAGTTCTTC.

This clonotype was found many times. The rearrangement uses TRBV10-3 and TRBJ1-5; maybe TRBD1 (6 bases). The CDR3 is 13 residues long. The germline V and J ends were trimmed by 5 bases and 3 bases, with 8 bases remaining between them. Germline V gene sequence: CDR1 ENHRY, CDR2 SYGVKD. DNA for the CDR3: TGTGCCATCAGTAGGGGGGACAATCAGCCCCAGCATTTT. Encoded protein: CAISRGDNQPQHF.

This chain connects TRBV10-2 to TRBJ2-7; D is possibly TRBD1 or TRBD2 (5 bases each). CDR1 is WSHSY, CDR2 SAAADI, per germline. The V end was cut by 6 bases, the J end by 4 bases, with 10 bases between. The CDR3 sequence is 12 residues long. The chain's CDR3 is CASSGTLYEQYF. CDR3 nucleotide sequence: TGCGCCAGCAGCGGGACCCTTTACGAGCAGTACTTC.

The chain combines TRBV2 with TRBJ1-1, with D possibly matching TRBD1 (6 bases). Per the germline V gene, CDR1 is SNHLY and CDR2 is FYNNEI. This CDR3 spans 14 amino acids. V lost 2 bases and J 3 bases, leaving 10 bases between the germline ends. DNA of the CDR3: TGTGCCAGCAGTGAAACAGGGTCCTACACTGAAGCTTTCTTT. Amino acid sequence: CASSETGSYTEAFF.

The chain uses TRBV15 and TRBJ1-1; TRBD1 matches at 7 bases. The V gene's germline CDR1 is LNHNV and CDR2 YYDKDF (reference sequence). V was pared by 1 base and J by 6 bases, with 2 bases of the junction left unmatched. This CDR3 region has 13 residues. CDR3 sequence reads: CATSRGDRAEAFF. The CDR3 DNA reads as TGTGCCACCAGCAGAGGAGACAGGGCTGAAGCTTTCTTT. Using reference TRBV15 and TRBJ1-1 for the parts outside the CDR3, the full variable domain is DAMVIQNPRYQVTQFGKPVTLSCSQTLNHNVMYWYQQKSSQAPKLLFHYYDKDFNNEADTPDNFQSRRPNTSFCFLDIRSPGLGDTAMYLCATSRGDRAEAFFGQGTRLTVV.

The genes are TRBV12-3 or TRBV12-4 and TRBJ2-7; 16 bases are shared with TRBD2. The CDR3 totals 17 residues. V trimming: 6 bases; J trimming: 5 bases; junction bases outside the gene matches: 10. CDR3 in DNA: TGTGCCAGCAGCCCTGGCGTGGGACTAGCGGGAGGGGACGAGCAGTACTTC. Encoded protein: CASSPGVGLAGGDEQYF.

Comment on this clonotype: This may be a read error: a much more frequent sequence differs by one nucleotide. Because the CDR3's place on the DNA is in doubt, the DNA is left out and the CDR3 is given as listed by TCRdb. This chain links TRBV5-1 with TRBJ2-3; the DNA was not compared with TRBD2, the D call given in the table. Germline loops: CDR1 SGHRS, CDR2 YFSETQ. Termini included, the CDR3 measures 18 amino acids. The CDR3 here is CASRTWAGGAASTDTHYF.

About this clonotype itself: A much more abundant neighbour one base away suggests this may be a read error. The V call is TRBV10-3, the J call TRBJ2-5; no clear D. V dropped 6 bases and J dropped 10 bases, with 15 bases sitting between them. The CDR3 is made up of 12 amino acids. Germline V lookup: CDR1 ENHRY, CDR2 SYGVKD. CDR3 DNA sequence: TGTGCCATCAGAAGGTCCATTGGGGACCAGTACTTC. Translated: CAIRRSIGDQYF.

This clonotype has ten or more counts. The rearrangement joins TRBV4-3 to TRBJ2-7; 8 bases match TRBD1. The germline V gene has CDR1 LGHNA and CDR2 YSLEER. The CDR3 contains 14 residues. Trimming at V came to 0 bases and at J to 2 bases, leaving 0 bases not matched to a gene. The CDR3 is CASSQETGAYEQYF. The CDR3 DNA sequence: TGCGCCAGCAGCCAAGAGACAGGGGCCTACGAGCAGTACTTC.

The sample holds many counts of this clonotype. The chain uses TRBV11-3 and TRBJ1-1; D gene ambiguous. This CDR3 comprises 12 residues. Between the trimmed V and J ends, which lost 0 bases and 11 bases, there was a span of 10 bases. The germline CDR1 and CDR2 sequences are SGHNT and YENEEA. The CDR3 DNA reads TGTGCCAGCAGCTTAGACGGGATTGGGGCTTTCTTT. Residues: CASSLDGIGAFF. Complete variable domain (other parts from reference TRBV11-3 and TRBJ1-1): EAGVVQSPRYKIIEKKQPVAFWCNPISGHNTLYWYLQNLGQGPELLIRYENEEAVDDSQLPKDRFSAERLKGVDSTLKIQPAELGDSAVYLCASSLDGIGAFFGQGTRLTVV.

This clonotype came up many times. The CDR3 DNA reads TGCAGTGCTATTACCGGGTACGATGAGCAGTTCTTC. Translated, it gives CSAITGYDEQFF. The rearrangement links TRBV20-1 to TRBJ2-1; D gene ambiguous. Looked up from germline, CDR1 is DFQATT and CDR2 is SNEGSKA (reference sequence). The V end lost 4 bases, the J end lost 8 bases, and 12 bases lay between the germline ends. There are 12 residues in the CDR3.

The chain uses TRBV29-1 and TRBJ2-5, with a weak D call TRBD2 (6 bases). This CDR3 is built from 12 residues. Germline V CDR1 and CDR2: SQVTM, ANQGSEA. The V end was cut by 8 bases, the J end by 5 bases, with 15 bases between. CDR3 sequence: CSLGTPGETQYF. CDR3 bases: TGCAGCTTAGGGACTCCGGGGGAGACCCAGTACTTC.